A single sample gave rise to the 13 T cell receptor beta chains below, sequenced in a study of tumor-infiltrating lymphocytes in primary liver carcinoma. Germline DNA was also extracted, with blood RNA taken from unsorted whole blood. cDNA specific to TCR beta was made from about 0.45 ug of total RNA, with a constant-region primer employed for priming. Three rounds of nested multiplex PCR with slightly modified ARM-PCR produced TCR beta libraries. The first two PCR rounds used TRBV1-TRBV30 primers with a Cbeta primer, around 10 cycles each. TCRdb reanalysed the multiplex PCR reads using MiXCR and keeps one entry per CDR3 protein. The sample lists 300,000 to 400,000 distinct CDR3 sequences, approximately 65% occurring once. The sequenced material came from peripheral blood. The receptors stem from a man aged 35-49 years with primary liver carcinoma and hepatitis B virus infection.

Only one count was recorded for this clonotype. A much larger clone lies a single base off, so this may be a read error. In DNA, the CDR3 is TGCGCCAGCAGTGAGTACCTCTCCTACGAGCAGTACTTC. Residues: CASSEYLSYEQYF. This chain links TRBV10-2 with TRBJ2-7; D is undetermined. Trimming took 1 base from V and 0 from J, leaving 4 bases between them. Germline V gene data show CDR1 as WSHSY and CDR2 as SAAADI. This CDR3 comprises 13 residues.

This clonotype was found many times. Here the CDR3 DNA reads TGCGCCAGCAGCCAAGATCGGAATAGCCGACCAAGGGAGCAGTACTTC. It encodes CASSQDRNSRPREQYF. This rearrangement joins TRBV4-1 to TRBJ2-7; unclear D gene. The CDR3 is 16 amino acids. Trimming left V 0 bases short and J 7 bases short, with 19 bases between. CDR1 is MGHRA, CDR2 YSYEKL, per germline.

As for this clonotype: A read error is possible here, since a much larger clone lies one base away. The chain joins TRBV13 to TRBJ2-7; D is ambiguous. Germline CDR1 and CDR2: PRHDT and FYEKMQ (reference sequence). This CDR3 has 13 residues. Trimming removed 3 bases from V and 3 bases from J, with 9 bases in between. The DNA of the CDR3 is TGTGCCAGCAGCTTCGGATCCAACTACGAGCAGTACTTC. Amino acids: CASSFGSNYEQYF.

As to this clonotype: At one end the junction does not follow the germline gene, possibly because of a read error. This chain uses TRBV11-2 with TRBJ2-7, with D uncertain. CDR1 is SGHAT and CDR2 is FQNNGV in the germline V gene. The length of the CDR3 is 11 residues. Here the CDR3 reads CATSSGSSQYF. The CDR3, as DNA: TGTGCCACCAGCTCAGGCAGCAGCCAGTACTTC.

The V and J genes are TRBV5-1 and TRBJ1-2; no firm D call. This CDR3 contains 14 residues. In germline, CDR1 is SGHRS, CDR2 YFSETQ. Trimming stripped 3 bases from V and 1 base from J, with 10 bases between. DNA for the CDR3: TGCGCCAGCAGCTCGAGGAGTGATAACTATGGCTACACCTTC. Amino acids: CASSSRSDNYGYTF.

The count of this clonotype is one. One junction end does not reproduce the germline sequence, and a read error may be involved. The chain is built from TRBV11-2 and TRBJ2-7; a possible D gene is TRBD2 (6 bases). There are 15 residues in the CDR3. Germline V gene data show CDR1 as SGHAT and CDR2 as FQNNGV. This chain's CDR3 is CATSLSPGLGYEQYF. For the CDR3, the DNA is TGTGCCACCAGCTTGAGTCCGGGACTGGGCTACGAGCAGTACTTC.

This chain links TRBV12-3 or TRBV12-4 with TRBJ1-4; 7 bases agree with TRBD1. This CDR3 has 15 residues. The trim removed 5 bases at V and 10 bases at J, leaving 13 bases unmatched. CDR3 amino acids: CASSPPTGQGGKLFF. In nucleotides, the CDR3 is TGTGCCAGCAGTCCCCCCACGGGCCAGGGGGGAAAACTGTTTTTT.

The V call is TRBV25-1, the J call TRBJ2-7, with D maybe TRBD2 (6 bases). CDR1 is MGHDK and CDR2 is SYGVNS in the germline V gene. V shed 2 bases and J shed 11 bases, with 19 bases lying between them. The CDR3 has 14 amino acids. CDR3 residues: CASSETADLSGEYF. The CDR3, as DNA: TGTGCCAGCAGTGAAACGGCTGACTTATCGGGGGAGTACTTC.

The chain has TRBV10-3 and TRBJ1-5, with D unclear. The V gene lost 0 bases and the J gene lost 4 bases, with 7 bases spanning the gap. This CDR3 has 14 amino acids. From germline, CDR1 is ENHRY and CDR2 SYGVKD. CDR3 sequence (DNA): TGTGCCATCAGTGAGTCTGTGGGGAATCAGCCCCAGCATTTT. Translating gives CAISESVGNQPQHF.

The chain employs TRBV19 and TRBJ2-1; D is perhaps TRBD2 (5 bases). Germline V gene data show CDR1 as LNHDA and CDR2 as SQIVND (reference sequence). This CDR3 has 14 residues. V dropped 8 bases and J dropped 4 bases, with 15 bases sitting between them. As DNA, the CDR3 is TGTGCCAGTCTCCCCAGCGGTCCATACAATGAGCAGTTCTTC. Protein product: CASLPSGPYNEQFF.

The chain has TRBV4-1 and TRBJ2-1; 9 bases line up with TRBD2. Germline V gene sequence: CDR1 MGHRA, CDR2 YSYEKL. The CDR3 is 18 amino acids. The V segment lost 1 base and the J segment 5 bases; nucleotides outside the gene matches: 12. CDR3 region: CASSQVRIAGDLHNEQFF. The CDR3 DNA sequence: TGCGCCAGCAGCCAAGTTAGAATAGCGGGAGATCTGCACAATGAGCAGTTCTTC.

At least ten counts were recorded for this clonotype. The rearrangement uses TRBV28 and TRBJ2-1; 10 bases are a match to TRBD2. Germline-derived CDR1 and CDR2 are MDHEN and SYDVKM. V shed 4 bases and J 9 bases; nucleotides not matched to a gene: 9. The CDR3 has 15 residues. The CDR3 reads CASSYMASGRPEQFF. The CDR3 DNA reads TGTGCCAGCAGTTATATGGCTAGCGGGAGACCTGAGCAGTTCTTC.

The chain recombines TRBV15 with TRBJ2-5; tentatively, D is TRBD2 (6 bases). The germline gives CDR1 LNHNV, CDR2 YYDKDF (reference sequence). The CDR3 is 19 residues long. V was cut by 6 bases and J by 0 bases, with 26 bases left in between. The DNA for the CDR3 is TGTGCCACCAGGAAGGTTGATTGGCGGGGCGGAATGTACCAAGAGACCCAGTACTTC. This gives the protein CATRKVDWRGGMYQETQYF.